The 8 T cell receptor beta chains listed next were all sequenced from one sample in a study of CD8+ T cells in alopecia areata. Extracted RNA was reverse transcribed into cDNA, the sequencing template. Sequenced by immunoSEQ multiplex PCR; TCRdb stores in-frame clones only, minus some. The table records more than 90,000 clones, 35% to 45% of them present only once. What was sequenced was CD4+ T cells sorted from blood. Receptor source: a human donor with alopecia areata.

This clone was recorded a few times. The genes are TRBV30 and TRBJ1-1; 8 bases line up with TRBD1. The germline V gene encodes CDR1 GTSNPN and CDR2 SVGIG (reference sequence). J lost 1 base, V lost 8 bases, and 15 bases had no gene match. This CDR3 has 16 residues. The CDR3 spells CALDRTGGTGNTEAFF. The DNA for the CDR3 is TGTGCCCTTGATCGGACGGGAGGGACAGGGAACACTGAAGCTTTCTTT. Full variable domain (remainder filled in from reference TRBV30 and TRBJ1-1): SQTIHQWPATLVQPVGSPLSLECTVEGTSNPNLYWYRQAAGRGLQLLFYSVGIGQISSEVPQNLSASRPQDRQFILSSKKLLLSDSGFYLCALDRTGGTGNTEAFFGQGTRLTVV.

The V call is TRBV28, the J call TRBJ1-5, with D possibly matching TRBD1 (5 bases). This CDR3 comprises 14 residues. V was clipped by 6 bases and J by 5 bases, with 14 bases between them. CDR1 and CDR2 from the germline V gene are MDHEN and SYDVKM. CDR3 in DNA: TGTGCCAGCAGAGGACACTTAAAGGATCAGCCCCAGCATTTT. Its protein product is CASRGHLKDQPQHF.

Only a few counts were recorded for this clone. This rearrangement joins TRBV29-1 to TRBJ1-1; possible D gene TRBD1, 5 bases. Trimming left V 6 bases short and J 1 base short, with 12 bases between. The germline V gene has CDR1 SQVTM and CDR2 ANQGSEA. The CDR3 covers 13 residues. The chain's CDR3 is CSVDGTGNTEAFF. As DNA, the CDR3 is TGCAGCGTCGACGGGACGGGGAACACTGAAGCTTTCTTT.

The V and J genes are TRBV15 and TRBJ2-3, with D maybe TRBD2 (6 bases). Germline lookup yields CDR1 LNHNV and CDR2 YYDKDF (reference sequence). CDR3 size: 15 residues. V was clipped by 5 bases and J by 4 bases, with 16 bases between them. CDR3 loop: CATSGAGGNADTQYF. In DNA, the CDR3 is TGTGCCACCAGCGGGGCTGGCGGGAACGCAGATACGCAGTATTTT. Supplemented by reference TRBV15 and TRBJ2-3, the full variable domain reads DAMVIQNPRYQVTQFGKPVTLSCSQTLNHNVMYWYQQKSSQAPKLLFHYYDKDFNNEADTPDNFQSRRPNTSFCFLDIRSPGLGDTAMYLCATSGAGGNADTQYFGPGTRLTVL.

To note about this clone: At the DNA level, this CDR3 is encoded by other sequences in the same sample as well. V and J are TRBV18 and TRBJ2-5; D unresolved. Germline lookup yields CDR1 KGHSH and CDR2 LQKENI. The CDR3 runs to 13 residues. Trimming cost V 3 bases and J 2 bases, with 7 bases left between them. The CDR3 coding sequence is TGTGCCAGCTCACCCGGACGGCAAGAGACCCAGTACTTC. This translates into CASSPGRQETQYF.

The V call is TRBV9, the J call TRBJ2-5; D not resolved. Germline CDR1 is SGDLS and CDR2 is YYNGEE. V gave up 4 bases and J gave up 5 bases, with 12 bases separating them. This CDR3 comprises 13 residues. In nucleotides, the CDR3 is TGTGCCAGCAGCCGATCAGTCCGGGAGACCCAGTACTTC. It is translated as CASSRSVRETQYF.

This clone has a handful of counts. V usage is TRBV7-2 and J usage is TRBJ2-4; 10 nucleotides agree with TRBD1. The CDR3 covers 16 residues. V gave up 4 bases and J gave up 4 bases; unmatched junction bases: 7. Germline V lookup: CDR1 SGHTA, CDR2 FQGNSA. The CDR3 protein is CASSYDRGLSKNIQYF. The CDR3 coding sequence is TGTGCCAGCAGCTACGACAGGGGGCTGTCAAAAAACATTCAGTACTTC.

The chain links TRBV7-3 to TRBJ1-1, with 12 bases lining up with TRBD1. The CDR3 totals 14 residues. Germline CDR1 is SGHTA and CDR2 is FQGTGA. The J segment lost 4 bases and the V segment lost 4 bases, leaving 1 base of the junction unmatched. Here the CDR3 reads CASSSGQGATEAFF. The CDR3 bases are TGTGCCAGCAGCTCGGGACAGGGGGCCACTGAAGCTTTCTTT.